The sequence of this TCR beta chain was determined in a study of type 1 regulatory T cells. Study at large: This in vitro CD4 product, T-allo10, is enriched for Tr1 cells and alloantigen-specific.

T-allo10 cells from the graft donor were described as anergic, host-alloantigen-specific, and alloantigen-specific suppressors. Via MiXCR, TCRdb re-called the reads, giving one row per CDR3 protein. Of around 62,000 distinct CDR3 sequences in the sample, nearly 65% were seen once. With respect to this clonotype: The antigen is unknown.

The sequence derives from a human donor in good health. The source material was cultured T cells, either the whole culture or a sorted T cell fraction (not recorded which). Subset here: Tr1-enriched cell product generated in vitro against host alloantigens.

The CDR3 DNA reads as TGTGCCACCAGTGAGCCCTGGGGGGGGCCGGGGACCGGGGAGCTGTTTTTT. Translated: CATSEPWGGPGTGELFF. The chain uses TRBV24-1 and TRBJ2-2; perhaps TRBD2 as D (7 bases). CDR3 length: 17 amino acids. Deletions cut 4 bases from V and 5 bases from J, with 19 bases between. Germline CDR1 is KGHDR and CDR2 is SFDVKD.